The source of this T cell receptor beta chain is a study of regulatory T cells in long-lasting Graves disease (dated by TCRdb to the early 2020s). Broadly, across the study: Newly diagnosed Graves' disease patients had taken antithyroid drugs for less than 3 months. Patients with persistent Graves' disease were compared with patients with newly diagnosed Graves' disease using TCR sequencing and RNA sequencing of peripheral blood. The study took place in China and was registered as a clinical trial. A total of 35 or so samples underwent TCR sequencing: about 13 from persistent and some 20 from newly diagnosed Graves' disease patients.

Library preparation was by multiplex PCR. The reads were generated on an Illumina HiSeq 4000. CDR3 regions were amplified by Arm-PCR with iRepertoire HTBI primers to construct TCR beta libraries. Gel purification was performed on PCR products prior to sequencing. For the original study's pipeline: Across samples, approximately 68 TRBV and 13 to 15 TRBJ segments were identified and used for gene usage analysis of CDR3 amino acid clonotypes. COPE and FqMerger were used to merge filtered high-quality paired reads into contigs. BLAST was used to align contigs to the IMGT TRBV, TRBD and TRBJ reference genes, and CDR3 was defined following IMGT. Clonotypes above 0.1% frequency were classified as highly expanded clones. Shannon entropy was used to measure repertoire diversity, and the Gini coefficient was used to measure V-J evenness. Clonotypes shared by more than one individual were considered public. Using fastp at Q25 and MiXCR, TCRdb reprocessed the public reads and kept productive beta chains. Identical CDR3 protein sequences are pooled into one entry, listed with their most common genes and DNA. The V and J calls and clone size are TCRdb's, not the authors'. For this sample there are 300,000 to 400,000 distinct CDR3 sequences; around 15% appear just once. Clones ranked in the top ten supply roughly 20% of the sample.

Results and caveats for the whole study, not just this receptor: Compared with newly diagnosed patients, patients with persistent Graves' disease had lower TCR Shannon entropy and fewer highly expanded clones, which suggests clonal expansion. Preferential use of TRBV28, TRBJ1-2 and TRBJ2-5 was observed in persistent disease, whereas TRBV20-1 and TRBJ2-1 were favored in newly diagnosed disease. Only peripheral blood was studied, because thyroid tissue, the primary lesion, was inaccessible. Patients with persistent disease shared more public clonotypes (about 2,500) than newly diagnosed patients did (roughly 970). The authors acknowledged the small sample size as a limitation that may reduce accuracy. Only the TCR beta chain was sequenced and analyzed.

The sample holds many counts of this clonotype. What antigen it recognizes has not been identified. There are no base qualities to consult, and no much larger clone falls within one base. The CDR3 contains 14 residues, cysteine and phenylalanine counted. Only CDR3 DNA is held: 42 bases, read in frame from base 1. V loses 7 bases, J loses 0 bases, and the germline ends lie 10 bases apart. This sample's time point label indicates: newly diagnosed GD, antithyroid drugs for less than 3 months. For both TCR sequencing and RNA sequencing, RNA was extracted from PBMCs in TRIzol. Graves' disease was diagnosed according to American Thyroid Association guidelines. Recruitment of patients was carried out at an endocrinology department in Xi'an, China. Each patient gave roughly 10 milliliters of peripheral blood, collected in an EDTA anticoagulant tube. PBMCs were isolated by Ficoll Paque Plus density gradient separation without further T cell sorting. An Agilent 2100 Bioanalyzer and agarose gel were used to check RNA quality, and a NanoDrop 2000 was used to measure RNA concentration.

The sequence derives from a female donor with Graves disease. The sample in question was peripheral blood mononuclear cells (PBMCs), obtained at new diagnosis, from a patient treated with antithyroid drugs. The sequence links TRBV12-3 or TRBV12-4 to TRBJ1-3, with no confident D gene call. The DNA sequence reads TGTGCCAGCACCGACACCTTCTCTGGAAACACCATATATTTT. This translates into CASTDTFSGNTIYF.